This T cell receptor beta chain was captured by sequencing in a study of blood T cell repertoires in COVID-19. Study-wide context: Sites across the United States, Italy and Spain contributed samples from acute and convalescent COVID-19.

Profiling relied on immunoSEQ multiplex PCR, and the TCRdb table lists in-frame clones only, not all of them. The table records about 73,000 clones, roughly 89% of them present only once. This CDR3 spans 15 amino acids. The V gene's germline CDR1 is SGHNT and CDR2 YYREEE (reference sequence). With 4 bases removed from V and 3 bases from J, the gap between germline ends came to 13 bases. The gene calls are TRBV5-4 and TRBJ2-2; possible D gene TRBD2, 6 bases. This clonotype originated in a man at least 80 years old with acute or convalescent COVID-19. Input material: peripheral blood. CDR3 residues: CASSPGTGDTGELFF. Written as DNA, the CDR3 is TGTGCCAGCAGCCCCGGGACGGGGGACACCGGGGAGCTGTTTTTT.